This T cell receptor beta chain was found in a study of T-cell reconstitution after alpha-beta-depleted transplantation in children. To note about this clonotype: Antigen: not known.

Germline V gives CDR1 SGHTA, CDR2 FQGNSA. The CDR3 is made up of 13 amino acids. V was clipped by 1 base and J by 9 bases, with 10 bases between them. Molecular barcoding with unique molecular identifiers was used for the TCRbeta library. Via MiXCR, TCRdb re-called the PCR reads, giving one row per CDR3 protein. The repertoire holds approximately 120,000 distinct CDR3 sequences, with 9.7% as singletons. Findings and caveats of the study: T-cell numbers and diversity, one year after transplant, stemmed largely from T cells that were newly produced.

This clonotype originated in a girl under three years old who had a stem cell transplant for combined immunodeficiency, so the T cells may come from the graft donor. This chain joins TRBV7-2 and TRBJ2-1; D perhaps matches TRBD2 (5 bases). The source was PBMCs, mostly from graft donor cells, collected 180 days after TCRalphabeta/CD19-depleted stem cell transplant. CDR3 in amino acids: CASSLGLATEQFF. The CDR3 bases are TGTGCCAGCAGCTTAGGATTAGCGACTGAGCAGTTCTTC.